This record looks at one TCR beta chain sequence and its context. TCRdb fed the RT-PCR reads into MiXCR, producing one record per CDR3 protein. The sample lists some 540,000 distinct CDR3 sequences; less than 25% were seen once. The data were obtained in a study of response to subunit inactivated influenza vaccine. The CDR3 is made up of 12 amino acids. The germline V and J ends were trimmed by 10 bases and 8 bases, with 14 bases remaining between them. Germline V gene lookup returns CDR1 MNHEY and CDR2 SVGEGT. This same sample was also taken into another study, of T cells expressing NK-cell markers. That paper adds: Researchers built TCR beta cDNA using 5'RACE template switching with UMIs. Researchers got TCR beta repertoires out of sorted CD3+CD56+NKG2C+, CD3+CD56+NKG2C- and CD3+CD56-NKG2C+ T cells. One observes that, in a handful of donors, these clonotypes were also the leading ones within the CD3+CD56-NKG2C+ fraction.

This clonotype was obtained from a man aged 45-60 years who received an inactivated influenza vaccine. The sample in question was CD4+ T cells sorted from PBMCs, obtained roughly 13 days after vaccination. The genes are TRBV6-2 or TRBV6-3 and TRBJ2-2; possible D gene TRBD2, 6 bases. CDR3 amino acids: CATRTGVGELFF. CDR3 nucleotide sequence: TGTGCCACACGTACGGGAGTAGGGGAGCTGTTTTTT.